The clone carrying this TCR beta chain was seen just once. As yet, its antigen is unknown. The data were taken from a study of cytomegalovirus exposure and HLA in healthy donors. Whole-study results and caveats: A later analysis found that most CMV-associated TCR beta chains appeared HLA-restricted. Using a false discovery rate of 0.05, a later analysis showed that some 16,000 TCR beta sequences were associated with HLA alleles.

Primers: 60 Vbeta forward and 13 Jbeta reverse. TCRdb's copy holds only in-frame clones and misses some; the assay was immunoSEQ multiplex PCR. The sample yields under 150,000 clones, around 75% seen once. Each donor was healthy, and each was a bone marrow donor. The clonotype comes from a woman aged 18 to 35 in good health and CMV-seronegative. Sequenced material: PBMCs.

The CDR3 region has the DNA TGCAGCGTGACAGGGGCGAACACCGGGGAGCTGTTTTTT. Translated, it gives CSVTGANTGELFF. This sequence joins TRBV29-1 and TRBJ2-2; TRBD1 aligns across 8 bases. Germline loops: CDR1 SQVTM, CDR2 ANQGSEA. After removal of 6 bases from V and 0 bases from J, the junction contained 0 bases not matched to a gene. This CDR3 is 13 amino acids long.